Presented here are 10 T cell receptor beta chains from one specimen sequenced in a study of shared clonotypes between healthy human individuals. Profiling relied on immunoSEQ multiplex PCR, and the TCRdb table lists in-frame clones only, not all of them. Among 1,500,000 or so clones listed, less than 99% were seen once. The sequenced sample was naive CD4+ T cells sorted from blood. Subset indicated: CD45RA+ positively selected. These receptor sequences come from a man between 25 and 39 years old in good health.

The count of this clone is one. This sequence joins TRBV20-1 and TRBJ1-4; D not resolved. The CDR3 length is 11 residues. CDR1 and CDR2 from the germline V gene are DFQATT and SNEGSKA (reference sequence). Deletions cut 3 bases from V and 9 bases from J, with 8 bases between. The CDR3 nucleotides read TGCAGTGCTAGTAAGGGCCAAAAACTGTTTTTT. Translating it yields CSASKGQKLFF.

This clone turned up a few times. V and J are TRBV28 and TRBJ2-2; no reliable D call. The CDR3 has 13 residues. Trimming removed 4 bases at V and 6 bases at J, with 9 bases between. CDR1 and CDR2 (germline): MDHEN, SYDVKM. The CDR3 spells CASSSLKSGELFF. The CDR3 DNA reads as TGTGCCAGCAGTTCATTGAAGTCCGGGGAGCTGTTTTTT.

V gene TRBV6-5 combines with J gene TRBJ2-5, with a tentative D call TRBD1 (6 bases). V gave up 2 bases and J gave up 2 bases, with 9 bases separating them. CDR3 length: 14 residues. The germline V gene has CDR1 MNHEY and CDR2 SVGAGI. The CDR3 is CASSYDTGQETQYF. The CDR3, as DNA: TGTGCCAGCAGTTACGACACAGGGCAAGAGACCCAGTACTTC.

This chain uses TRBV18 with TRBJ2-1; 11 positions match TRBD1. Germline V gene sequence: CDR1 KGHSH, CDR2 LQKENI. The V gene end was trimmed by 4 bases and the J gene end by 4 bases; junction bases not matched to a gene: 6. The CDR3 spans 16 residues. CDR3 nucleotides: TGTGCCAGCTCACGGCCGGGACAGGGGGAGTACAATGAGCAGTTCTTC. This encodes CASSRPGQGEYNEQFF.

Regarding this clone: One junction end disagrees with the germline gene, perhaps due to a read error. The V call is TRBV7-7, the J call TRBJ2-1; no clear D. Looked up from germline, CDR1 is SSHAT and CDR2 is FNYEAQ (reference sequence). This CDR3 is built from 11 residues. Written as DNA, the CDR3 is TGTGCTAGCAGCTCCCCCAATGAGCAGTTCTTC. Amino acid sequence: CASSSPNEQFF.

In the case of this clone: Other nucleotide sequences in the sample specify the same CDR3. This chain joins TRBV5-1 and TRBJ2-1; D not resolved. Germline-derived CDR1 and CDR2 are SGHRS and YFSETQ. CDR3 length: 13 residues. With 0 bases removed from V and 2 bases from J, the gap between germline ends came to 3 bases. Here the CDR3 reads CASSLGPYNEQFF. CDR3 nucleotide sequence: TGCGCCAGCAGCTTGGGTCCCTACAATGAGCAGTTCTTC. Full variable domain (remainder filled in from reference TRBV5-1 and TRBJ2-1): KAGVTQTPRYLIKTRGQQVTLSCSPISGHRSVSWYQQTPGQGLQFLFEYFSETQRNKGNFPGRFSGRQFSNSRSEMNVSTLELGDSALYLCASSLGPYNEQFFGPGTRLTVL.

The chain employs TRBV5-1 and TRBJ1-2; D is unresolved. This CDR3 contains 17 residues. Germline assignment: CDR1 SGHRS and CDR2 YFSETQ. Deletions cut 1 base from V and 0 bases from J, with 16 bases between. The CDR3 loop is CASSLSIRGGTNYGYTF. As DNA, the CDR3 is TGCGCCAGCAGCTTGTCTATTCGCGGCGGAACTAACTATGGCTACACCTTC.

The gene calls are TRBV2 and TRBJ1-1, with no clear D. Germline assignment: CDR1 SNHLY and CDR2 FYNNEI. CDR3 size: 12 residues. Trimming took 7 bases from V and 5 from J, leaving 11 bases between them. The CDR3 sequence: CASIKEQTEAFF. DNA of the CDR3: TGTGCCAGCATAAAAGAACAGACTGAAGCTTTCTTT. Full variable domain (remainder filled in from reference TRBV2 and TRBJ1-1): EPEVTQTPSHQVTQMGQEVILRCVPISNHLYFYWYRQILGQKVEFLVSFYNNEISEKSEIFDDQFSVERPDGSNFTLKIRSTKLEDSAMYFCASIKEQTEAFFGQGTRLTVV.

The chain couples TRBV6-4 to TRBJ2-2, with D perhaps TRBD1 or TRBD2 (5 bases each). The CDR3 consists of 14 residues. Germline CDR1 reads MRHNA; CDR2 reads SNTAGT. Trimming took off 5 bases at V and 5 bases at J, with 12 bases between the two ends. CDR3: CASSWDRATGELFF. DNA of the CDR3: TGTGCCAGCAGTTGGGACCGTGCTACCGGGGAGCTGTTTTTT.

This sequence joins TRBV5-4 and TRBJ2-1, with D possibly matching TRBD2 (5 bases). Germline values: CDR1 SGHNT, CDR2 YYREEE (reference sequence). The CDR3 length is 15 residues. The germline V and J ends were trimmed by 4 bases and 4 bases, with 15 bases remaining between them. The CDR3 sequence is CASSPGERVYNEQFF. In DNA, the CDR3 is TGTGCCAGCAGCCCCGGGGAGAGGGTATACAATGAGCAGTTCTTC.